This TCR beta chain derives from a study of T-cell memory formation after mild COVID-19. Barcoded TCR alpha and TCR beta cDNA libraries with UMIs came from 5'RACE using constant-segment primers. Using its own MiXCR run on the 5' RACE reads, TCRdb lists one record per CDR3 protein. The data show approximately 410,000 distinct CDR3 sequences, roughly a quarter seen once. The study, taken as a whole, reports: Memory from before infection featured some responding clones, which suggests cross-reactive memory joined. There was a balanced CD4/CD8 profile in clones contracting day 15 to 85, and later expanders leaned CD4+. Mostly located in CM and EM were contracting CD4+ clones, with contracting CD8+ clones located in EMRA.

To note about this clonotype: Its antigen is unidentified.

This CDR3 has 15 amino acids. Germline trimming cut 6 bases from V and 4 bases from J; bases unmatched to any gene: 9. The germline V gene has CDR1 MNHEY and CDR2 SVGAGI. This sequence joins TRBV6-5 and TRBJ1-1; 9 bases match TRBD1. Input material: PBMCs or a T cell subset sorted from them (not recorded which). This sequence originates from an adult woman who had mild COVID-19 (a few samples of this study predate the infection). Cell type and time point are not known. CDR3 sequence: CASRNTGTGPTEAFF. The DNA for the CDR3 is TGTGCCAGCAGAAACACCGGGACAGGGCCCACTGAAGCTTTCTTT.